This T cell receptor beta chain was captured by sequencing in a study of OX40 agonist ivuxolimab in advanced cancers. People who had autoimmune disease history or systemic immunosuppression were excluded. Points from the study as a whole: Dose levels from 0.1 to 3.0 mg/kg saw CD4+ and CD8+ blood T cells expand clonally by week 6. Expanded clones were, on average, more numerous in CD8+ T cells than in CD4+.

Assay: immunoSEQ multiplex PCR; the TCRdb copy retains only in-frame clones and omits some. The data show tens of thousands of clones, roughly 90% seen once. A note on this clone: Its antigen is not known.

V was shortened by 4 bases and J by 5 bases, with 15 bases between the two germline ends. CDR1 is LGHNA, CDR2 YNFKEQ, per germline. CDR3 length equals 15 residues. Specimen: CD4+ or CD8+ T cells sorted from blood, collected in a trial of the OX40 agonist ivuxolimab. V and J are TRBV4-2 and TRBJ2-1; either TRBD1 or TRBD2 may supply D (6 bases each). This receptor was identified in an adult with an advanced solid tumor such as melanoma, head and neck, liver or kidney cancer. As DNA, the CDR3 is TGTGCCAGCAGCCCCTTTAAGGGGGGTCACAATGAGCAGTTCTTC. It is translated as CASSPFKGGHNEQFF.